One and the same sample provided the 13 T cell receptor beta chains below, sequenced in a study of T-cell memory formation after mild COVID-19. TCRdb independently ran MiXCR on the 5' RACE reads; one entry per CDR3 protein. This sample has around 200,000 distinct CDR3 sequences, with over 7.5% found just once. Sequenced sample: PBMCs or a T cell subset sorted from them (not recorded which). These receptors originate from a man aged 18 to 29 who had mild COVID-19 (a few samples of this study predate the infection). Cell type and time point are not known.

This clonotype was counted ten times or more. This chain joins TRBV20-1 and TRBJ2-3; no firm D call. CDR1 and CDR2 (germline): DFQATT, SNEGSKA (reference sequence). This CDR3 contains 11 residues. Trimming took off 6 bases at V and 3 bases at J, with 7 bases between the two ends. The DNA for the CDR3 is TGCAGTGCCCGCAGGACAGATACGCAGTATTTT. As protein: CSARRTDTQYF.

The sample holds a few counts of this clonotype. The V and J genes are TRBV18 and TRBJ2-5; the D gene is possibly TRBD2 (5 bases). Trimming left V 4 bases short and J 4 bases short, with 10 bases between. The CDR3 is 13 residues long. Germline CDR1 and CDR2: KGHSH and LQKENI. The CDR3 bases are TGTGCCAGCTCACAGGGAGTTCGAGAGACCCAGTACTTC. Amino acid sequence: CASSQGVRETQYF.

The sample holds a few counts of this clonotype. The J gene is TRBJ1-1, the V gene TRBV20-1; no firm D call. Germline loops: CDR1 DFQATT, CDR2 SNEGSKA (reference sequence). Deletions cut 3 bases from V and 2 bases from J, with 7 bases between. CDR3 size: 12 residues. Here the CDR3 DNA reads TGCAGTGCTAGGTACGGAAACACTGAAGCTTTCTTT. It is translated as CSARYGNTEAFF.

In its sample, this clonotype was seen a few times. This rearrangement joins TRBV24-1 to TRBJ2-3; 12 bases align to TRBD2. The CDR3 extends over 15 amino acids. Germline V gene lookup returns CDR1 KGHDR and CDR2 SFDVKD. With V trimmed by 4 bases and J by 5 bases, 3 bases remained unmatched. DNA for the CDR3: TGTGCCACCAGTGACCGGGGACTAGCGGGAGATACGCAGTATTTT. Translation: CATSDRGLAGDTQYF.

For the CDR3, the DNA is TGTGCCAGCAGTTGGGACAGGTTGAACACTGAAGCTTTCTTT. It yields the protein CASSWDRLNTEAFF. The chain carries TRBV12-3 or TRBV12-4 and TRBJ1-1; the match to TRBD1 covers 8 bases. The V and J ends lost 4 bases and 0 bases, in that order; junction bases with no gene match: 1. The CDR3 totals 14 residues.

This clonotype was counted a few times. V is TRBV11-2 and J is TRBJ2-1; TRBD2 might be the D (7 bases). Per the germline V gene, CDR1 is SGHAT and CDR2 is FQNNGV. The CDR3 contains 13 residues. Deletions cut 4 bases from V and 8 bases from J, with 12 bases between. The CDR3 region is CASSWGGLDEQFF. In nucleotides, the CDR3 is TGTGCCAGCAGCTGGGGGGGCCTCGATGAGCAGTTCTTC.

This chain joins TRBV10-3 and TRBJ2-5, with TRBD1 matching over 8 bases. CDR3 length: 14 amino acids. In germline, CDR1 is ENHRY, CDR2 SYGVKD. V lost 6 bases to trimming and J lost 1 base; unmatched junction nucleotides: 4. The CDR3 region has the DNA TGTGCCATCAGGGGGACAGGCGTCCAAGAGACCCAGTACTTC. Its protein is CAIRGTGVQETQYF.

The chain joins TRBV12-3 or TRBV12-4 to TRBJ1-6; D perhaps matches TRBD1 (6 bases). Trimming stripped 6 bases from V and 6 bases from J, with 12 bases between. The CDR3 totals 14 residues. The CDR3 sequence: CASSPYRVNSPLHF. The CDR3 DNA reads TGTGCCAGCAGCCCCTACAGGGTTAATTCACCCCTCCACTTT.

This clonotype was detected only a few times. This chain joins TRBV7-2 and TRBJ2-2, with D uncertain. Germline CDR1 SGHTA, CDR2 FQGNSA. CDR3 length equals 14 residues. Trimming took off 3 bases at V and 1 base at J, with 6 bases between the two ends. CDR3 amino acids: CASSFGENTGELFF. The CDR3 nucleotides read TGTGCCAGCAGCTTTGGCGAGAACACCGGGGAGCTGTTTTTT.

There are a few counts of this clonotype. The CDR3 reads CASSDRDRGTYEQYF. DNA of the CDR3: TGCGCCAGCAGTGACCGGGACAGGGGGACCTACGAGCAGTACTTC. The J gene is TRBJ2-7, the V gene TRBV10-2, with 11 bases matching TRBD1. J was trimmed by 2 bases and V by 3 bases; bases with no gene match: 3. The germline gives CDR1 WSHSY, CDR2 SAAADI. The CDR3 contains 15 residues.

The sample holds a few counts of this clonotype. The chain joins TRBV29-1 to TRBJ2-5, with unresolved D. The V gene lost 3 bases and the J gene lost 4 bases, with 15 bases spanning the gap. The length of the CDR3 is 14 residues. CDR1 is SQVTM and CDR2 is ANQGSEA in the germline V gene. CDR3 protein: CSVESDRSPETQYF. CDR3 DNA: TGCAGCGTTGAGTCGGATCGGTCCCCAGAGACCCAGTACTTC.

There are a few counts of this clonotype. The V gene is TRBV6-2 or TRBV6-3, the J gene TRBJ1-5, with D maybe TRBD1 (5 bases). This CDR3 spans 15 amino acids. Germline CDR1 and CDR2: MNHEY and SVGEGT. V was trimmed by 2 bases and J by 7 bases, leaving 15 bases between them. DNA for the CDR3: TGTGCCAGCAGTTACGTCGACCCGGGGGAGCAGCCCCAGCATTTT. Its translation is CASSYVDPGEQPQHF.

The chain couples TRBV29-1 to TRBJ2-1; D gene unclear. This CDR3 comprises 13 residues. The germline CDR1 and CDR2 sequences are SQVTM and ANQGSEA. Trimming removed 7 bases at V and 1 base at J, with 11 bases between. The CDR3 reads CSAETRSYNEQFF. In DNA, the CDR3 is TGCAGCGCCGAAACCCGATCCTACAATGAGCAGTTCTTC.